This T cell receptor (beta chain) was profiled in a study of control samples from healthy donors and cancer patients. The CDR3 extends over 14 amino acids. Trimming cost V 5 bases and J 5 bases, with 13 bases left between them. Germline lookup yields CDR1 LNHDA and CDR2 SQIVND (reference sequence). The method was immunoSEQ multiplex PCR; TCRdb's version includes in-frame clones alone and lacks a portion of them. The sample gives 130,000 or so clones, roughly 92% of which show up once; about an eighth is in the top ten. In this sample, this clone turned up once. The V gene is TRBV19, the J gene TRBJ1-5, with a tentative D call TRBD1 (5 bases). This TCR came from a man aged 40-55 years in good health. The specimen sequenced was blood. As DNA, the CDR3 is TGTGCCAGTAGTTCCGGGACTCAGGATCAGCCCCAGCATTTT. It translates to CASSSGTQDQPQHF.